Each of the 22 T cell receptor beta chains below was sequenced from the same sample in a study of blood T cell repertoires in COVID-19 (dated by TCRdb to the early 2020s). Receptor libraries were prepared by the immunoSEQ multiplex PCR assay. The source is immuneACCESS, and TCRdb retained only in-frame sequences with V and J called. Part of the clones is not carried over; for the studies checked, unresolved V genes explain less than half of this, and the remainder is unexplained. The sample table lists around 140,000 clones, roughly 84% of them with a count of one. 8.5% to 9% of the sample is in the top ten clones. The sequencing sample was made of peripheral blood. The receptors originated from a man aged 25 to 45 with COVID-19, enrolled during active disease.

In its sample, this clone was seen a few times. The chain joins TRBV5-4 to TRBJ1-1; D is unresolved. CDR1 is SGHNT and CDR2 is YYREEE in the germline V gene (reference sequence). V dropped 6 bases and J dropped 3 bases, with 15 bases sitting between them. The CDR3 runs to 14 residues. DNA of the CDR3: TGTGCCAGCACCCCCCGAATGGGCGACACTGAAGCTTTCTTT. It yields the protein CASTPRMGDTEAFF.

The rearrangement joins TRBV2 to TRBJ2-2; 8 nucleotides align to TRBD1. CDR1 and CDR2 from the germline V gene are SNHLY and FYNNEI. The CDR3 extends over 14 amino acids. The J segment lost 4 bases and the V segment lost 7 bases, leaving 5 bases of the junction unmatched. The CDR3 coding sequence is TGTGCCAGCAATCAGGGGGCTGGCACCGGGGAGCTGTTTTTT. Encoded protein: CASNQGAGTGELFF.

This clone came up once. The V and J genes are TRBV6-2 or TRBV6-3 and TRBJ2-3, with 9 bases identical to TRBD2. With V trimmed by 2 bases and J by 1 base, 10 bases remained unmatched. Germline V CDR1 and CDR2: MNHEY, SVGEGT. This CDR3 comprises 18 residues. The CDR3 loop is CASSYHPLAGRGTDTQYF. In DNA, the CDR3 is TGTGCCAGCAGTTACCATCCCCTAGCGGGACGGGGCACAGATACGCAGTATTTT.

The chain is built from TRBV9 and TRBJ1-5; a weak D match, TRBD1 (6 bases). V dropped 8 bases and J dropped 5 bases, with 17 bases sitting between them. This CDR3 comprises 14 residues. Germline V gene lookup returns CDR1 SGDLS and CDR2 YYNGEE. This CDR3 is CASGRAGVDQPQHF. CDR3 in DNA: TGTGCCAGTGGCAGGGCAGGGGTGGATCAGCCCCAGCATTTT. Full variable domain (remainder filled in from reference TRBV9 and TRBJ1-5): DSGVTQTPKHLITATGQRVTLRCSPRSGDLSVYWYQQSLDQGLQFLIQYYNGEERAKGNILERFSAQQFPDLHSELNLSSLELGDSALYFCASGRAGVDQPQHFGDGTRLSIL.

V and J are TRBV18 and TRBJ2-4; D not resolved. Trimming pared 2 bases from V and 5 bases from J, leaving 7 bases between. Germline V gene lookup returns CDR1 KGHSH and CDR2 LQKENI. This CDR3 is 13 amino acids long. The CDR3 is CASSPGLENIQYF. The CDR3 coding sequence is TGTGCCAGCTCACCAGGGCTCGAAAACATTCAGTACTTC.

J is TRBJ2-2 and V is TRBV6-2 or TRBV6-3; D ambiguous. The germline CDR1 and CDR2 sequences are MNHEY and SVGEGT. V was shortened by 2 bases and J by 5 bases, with 6 bases between the two germline ends. The CDR3 extends over 13 amino acids. CDR3 nucleotides: TGTGCCAGCAGTTACCTACGTACCGGGGAGCTGTTTTTT. The encoded protein is CASSYLRTGELFF.

The chain uses TRBV13 and TRBJ2-2; 7 bases fit TRBD2. With V trimmed by 5 bases and J by 7 bases, 13 bases remained unmatched. The CDR3 extends over 16 amino acids. The germline V gene encodes CDR1 PRHDT and CDR2 FYEKMQ (reference sequence). This CDR3 is CASSHRTRRVSGELFF. The CDR3 bases are TGTGCCAGCAGCCACAGGACTAGGAGGGTGAGCGGGGAGCTGTTTTTT.

This clone came up a few times. V gene TRBV24-1 combines with J gene TRBJ2-2; D uncertain. The CDR3 length is 12 residues. CDR1 is KGHDR and CDR2 is SFDVKD in the germline V gene. The V gene lost 8 bases and the J gene lost 1 base, with 4 bases spanning the gap. DNA of the CDR3: TGTGCCACCACGGGGAACACCGGGGAGCTGTTTTTT. This encodes CATTGNTGELFF.

The gene calls are TRBV20-1 and TRBJ2-5, with D unresolved. The V gene lost 3 bases and the J gene lost 3 bases, with 11 bases spanning the gap. Germline lookup yields CDR1 DFQATT and CDR2 SNEGSKA (reference sequence). The CDR3 extends over 13 amino acids. The CDR3 loop reads CSASVRKKETQYF. The DNA for the CDR3 is TGCAGTGCTAGTGTGCGGAAGAAAGAGACCCAGTACTTC.

The rearrangement uses TRBV4-1 and TRBJ2-5, with D possibly matching TRBD2 (7 bases). The CDR3 has 18 amino acids. With 0 bases removed from V and 0 bases from J, the gap between germline ends came to 17 bases. The germline CDR1 and CDR2 sequences are MGHRA and YSYEKL. Written as DNA, the CDR3 is TGCGCCAGCAGCCAAGATAGGCAGGGAGGGGGGTACCAAGAGACCCAGTACTTC. This sequence encodes CASSQDRQGGGYQETQYF.

V is TRBV2 and J is TRBJ2-3, with 12 bases that match TRBD2. The germline V gene encodes CDR1 SNHLY and CDR2 FYNNEI. V shed 3 bases, J shed 8 bases, and the junction held 15 bases outside the gene matches. The CDR3 contains 18 residues. This chain's CDR3 is CASSDPGLAGPREATQYF. CDR3 nucleotide sequence: TGTGCCAGCAGTGACCCTGGACTAGCGGGGCCGAGGGAAGCTACGCAGTATTTT.

J is TRBJ2-3 and V is TRBV29-1; 8 bases match TRBD2. CDR3 size: 14 residues. CDR1 is SQVTM, CDR2 ANQGSEA, per germline. V dropped 6 bases and J dropped 6; count of bases not matched to a gene: 11. The CDR3 DNA reads as TGCAGCGTACGACTAGCGACACGAGGGGATACGCAGTATTTT. Translation gives CSVRLATRGDTQYF.

The chain carries TRBV4-1 and TRBJ2-1; D is possibly TRBD2 (6 bases). There are 15 residues in the CDR3. Trimming removed 6 bases from V and 7 bases from J, with 19 bases in between. Germline lookup yields CDR1 MGHRA and CDR2 YSYEKL. CDR3 nucleotide sequence: TGCGCCAGCAGACCAGGGAGGCCTTTAGCTAATGAGCAGTTCTTC. Protein sequence: CASRPGRPLANEQFF.

A word on this clone: Other DNA sequences within the sample encode an identical CDR3. The rearrangement uses TRBV19 and TRBJ1-2; no reliable D call. V was cut by 4 bases and J by 4 bases, with 4 bases left in between. Germline CDR1 is LNHDA and CDR2 is SQIVND (reference sequence). This CDR3 spans 11 amino acids. CDR3 loop: CASSSGYGYTF. The CDR3 DNA sequence: TGTGCCAGTAGTAGCGGCTATGGCTACACCTTC.

V is TRBV9 and J is TRBJ2-7, with TRBD1 matching over 11 bases. Germline values: CDR1 SGDLS, CDR2 YYNGEE. V lost 6 bases and J lost 7; bases outside the gene matches: 9. The CDR3 is 14 amino acids. The CDR3 sequence: CASKRGTGGDEQYF. For the CDR3, the DNA is TGTGCCAGCAAGAGGGGGACAGGGGGAGATGAGCAGTACTTC.

The gene calls are TRBV7-6 and TRBJ2-3; no clear D. V was clipped by 5 bases and J by 6 bases, with 12 bases between them. CDR1 is SGHVS, CDR2 FNYEAQ, per germline. The CDR3 contains 13 residues. As DNA, the CDR3 is TGTGCCAGCAGCCTACCACCTCGGGATACGCAGTATTTT. Translating gives CASSLPPRDTQYF.

The chain joins TRBV9 to TRBJ1-6, with 7 nucleotides matching TRBD1. The CDR3 is made up of 16 amino acids. Germline lookup yields CDR1 SGDLS and CDR2 YYNGEE. The ends lost 0 bases at V and 5 bases at J; junction bases unmatched: 5. The CDR3 DNA reads TGTGCCAGCAGCGTAGCTTGGGACAGTGATAATTCACCCCTCCACTTT. Translation gives CASSVAWDSDNSPLHF.

This chain links TRBV10-1 with TRBJ2-1; tentatively, D is TRBD1 (6 bases). Between the trimmed V and J ends, which lost 9 bases and 6 bases, there was a span of 18 bases. This CDR3 is built from 14 residues. Germline values: CDR1 WNHNN, CDR2 SYGVQD (reference sequence). The CDR3 DNA is TGCGCCAGTGCCTCAAGGGGGTTAGGCAATGAGCAGTTCTTC. The encoded protein is CASASRGLGNEQFF.

This clone came up once. This rearrangement joins TRBV29-1 to TRBJ1-2, with D hard to call. V lost 3 bases and J 8 bases, leaving 19 bases between the germline ends. Per germline, CDR1 SQVTM and CDR2 ANQGSEA. This CDR3 comprises 14 residues. The CDR3 nucleotides are TGCAGCGTTGATCGGAGGCCGACCCTCGAAGGCTACACCTTC. The encoded protein is CSVDRRPTLEGYTF.

The chain couples TRBV28 to TRBJ2-3; maybe TRBD1 (5 bases). The CDR3 is 11 amino acids. Germline V gene sequence: CDR1 MDHEN, CDR2 SYDVKM. Trimming took 6 bases from V and 10 from J, leaving 11 bases between them. For the CDR3, the DNA is TGTGCCAGCAGCCTTGGGGCGGCGCAGTATTTT. This sequence encodes CASSLGAAQYF.

This chain joins TRBV27 and TRBJ1-1, with D perhaps matching TRBD1 (6 bases). CDR1 MNHEY and CDR2 SMNVEV come from the germline V gene (reference sequence). The V end was cut by 0 bases, the J end by 0 bases, with 14 bases between. The CDR3 contains 17 residues. Here the CDR3 reads CASSLSGGQGVNTEAFF. CDR3 nucleotide sequence: TGTGCCAGCAGTTTATCCGGGGGGCAAGGGGTGAACACTGAAGCTTTCTTT.

This sequence joins TRBV5-1 and TRBJ2-1; a possible D gene is TRBD2 (6 bases). CDR3 length: 16 amino acids. V dropped 0 bases and J dropped 0 bases, with 10 bases sitting between them. CDR1 is SGHRS, CDR2 YFSETQ, per germline. The CDR3 is CASSLAPSDSYNEQFF. The CDR3 region has the DNA TGCGCCAGCAGCTTGGCCCCTAGCGACTCCTACAATGAGCAGTTCTTC. The complete variable domain, with remaining parts taken from reference TRBV5-1 and TRBJ2-1, reads KAGVTQTPRYLIKTRGQQVTLSCSPISGHRSVSWYQQTPGQGLQFLFEYFSETQRNKGNFPGRFSGRQFSNSRSEMNVSTLELGDSALYLCASSLAPSDSYNEQFFGPGTRLTVL.